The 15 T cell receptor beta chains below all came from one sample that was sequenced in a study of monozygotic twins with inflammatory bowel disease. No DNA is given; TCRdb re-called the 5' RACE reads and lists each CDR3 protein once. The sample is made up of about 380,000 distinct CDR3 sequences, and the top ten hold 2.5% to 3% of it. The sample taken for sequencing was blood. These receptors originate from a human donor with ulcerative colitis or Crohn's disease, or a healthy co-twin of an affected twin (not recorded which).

CDR3 protein: CASSGVFTSGGPVPQPEIETQYF. V gene TRBV14 combines with J gene TRBJ2-5; TCRdb outputs TRBD2, but without DNA this stays unchecked. The CDR3 is 23 residues long. From germline, CDR1 is SGHDN and CDR2 FVKESK. The variable domain in full, with the rest retrieved from reference TRBV14 and TRBJ2-5, is EAGVTQFPSHSVIEKGQTVTLRCDPISGHDNLYWYRRVMGKEIKFLLHFVKESKQDESGMPNNRFLAERTGGTYSTLKVQPAELEDSGVYFCASSGVFTSGGPVPQPEIETQYFGPGTRLLVL.

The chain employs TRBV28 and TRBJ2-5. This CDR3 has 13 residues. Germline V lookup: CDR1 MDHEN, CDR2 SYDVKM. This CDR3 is CASSFRILETQYF.

The CDR3 sequence is CASSFTGTNSPLHF. The V and J genes are TRBV5-4 and TRBJ1-6; TCRdb picks TRBD1, but there is no DNA to check that call. CDR1 and CDR2 from the germline V gene are SGHNT and YYREEE (reference sequence). The CDR3 is 14 amino acids.

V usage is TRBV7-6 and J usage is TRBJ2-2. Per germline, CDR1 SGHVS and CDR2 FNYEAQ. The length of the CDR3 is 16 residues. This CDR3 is CASSLIVQDHTGELFF. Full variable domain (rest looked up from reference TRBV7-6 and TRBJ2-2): GAGVSQSPRYKVTKRGQDVALRCDPISGHVSLYWYRQALGQGPEFLTYFNYEAQQDKSGLPNDRFSAERPEGSISTLTIQRTEQRDSAMYRCASSLIVQDHTGELFFGEGSRLTVL.

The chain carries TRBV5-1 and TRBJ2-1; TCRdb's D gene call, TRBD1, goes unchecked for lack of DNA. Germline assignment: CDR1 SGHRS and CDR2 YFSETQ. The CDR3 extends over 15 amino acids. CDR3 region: CASTSGTGRYNEQFF.

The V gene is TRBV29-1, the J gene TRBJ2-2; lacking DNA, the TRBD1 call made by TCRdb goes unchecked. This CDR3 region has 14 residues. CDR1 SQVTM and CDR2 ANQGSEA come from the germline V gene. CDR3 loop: CSVVRGLNTGELFF.

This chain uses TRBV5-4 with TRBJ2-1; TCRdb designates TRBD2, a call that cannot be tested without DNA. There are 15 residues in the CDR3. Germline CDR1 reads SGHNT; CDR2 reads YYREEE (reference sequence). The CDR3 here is CASSIGGGLDNEQFF.

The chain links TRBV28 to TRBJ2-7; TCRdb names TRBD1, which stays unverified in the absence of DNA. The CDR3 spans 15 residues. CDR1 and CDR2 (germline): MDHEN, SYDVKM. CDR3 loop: CASSFLPGQGYEQYF.

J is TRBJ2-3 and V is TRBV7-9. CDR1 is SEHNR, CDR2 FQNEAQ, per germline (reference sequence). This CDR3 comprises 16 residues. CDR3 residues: CASSSHRSFSTDTQYF. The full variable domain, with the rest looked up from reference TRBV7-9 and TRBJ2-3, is DTGVSQNPRHKITKRGQNVTFRCDPISEHNRLYWYRQTLGQGPEFLTYFQNEAQLEKSRLLSDRFSAERPKGSFSTLEIQRTEQGDSAMYLCASSSHRSFSTDTQYFGPGTRLTVL.

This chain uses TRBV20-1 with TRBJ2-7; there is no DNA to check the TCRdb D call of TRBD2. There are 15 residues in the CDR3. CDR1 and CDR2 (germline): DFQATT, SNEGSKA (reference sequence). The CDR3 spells CSARGLAGSSYEQYF.

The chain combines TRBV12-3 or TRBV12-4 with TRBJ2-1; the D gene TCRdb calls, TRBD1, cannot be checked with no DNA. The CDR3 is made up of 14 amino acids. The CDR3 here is CASTLVPGRGEQFF.

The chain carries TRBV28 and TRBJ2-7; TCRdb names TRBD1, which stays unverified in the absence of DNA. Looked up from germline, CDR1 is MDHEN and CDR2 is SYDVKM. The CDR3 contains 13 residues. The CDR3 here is CASSLRYRDEQYF.

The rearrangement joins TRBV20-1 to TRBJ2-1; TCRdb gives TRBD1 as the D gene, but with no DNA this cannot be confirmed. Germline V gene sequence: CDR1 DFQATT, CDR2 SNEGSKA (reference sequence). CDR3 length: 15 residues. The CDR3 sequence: CSARRPSGGEVEQFF.

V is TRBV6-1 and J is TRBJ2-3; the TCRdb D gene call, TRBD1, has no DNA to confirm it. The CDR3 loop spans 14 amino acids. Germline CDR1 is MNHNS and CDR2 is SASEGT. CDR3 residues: CASAQGYSTDTQYF.

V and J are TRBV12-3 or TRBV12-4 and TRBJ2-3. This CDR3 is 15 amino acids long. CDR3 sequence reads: CASNFYRSSTDTQYF.